These 20 T cell receptor beta chains were all obtained from the same sample, sequenced in a study of blood T cell repertoires in COVID-19. TCRdb's table, derived via immunoSEQ multiplex PCR, lists solely in-frame clones and lacks some. The top ten hold less than 6% of the sample, which has about 75,000 clones, approximately 79% seen once. Sequenced sample: peripheral blood. The receptors here all came from an elderly woman with active or convalescent COVID-19.

The rearrangement links TRBV2 to TRBJ2-7; 12 bases line up with TRBD1. Germline CDR1 is SNHLY and CDR2 is FYNNEI. The CDR3 contains 14 residues. V dropped 7 bases and J dropped 5; count of bases not matched to a gene: 6. The CDR3 here is CASKPGTGGHEQYF. CDR3 in DNA: TGTGCCAGCAAACCCGGGACAGGGGGCCACGAGCAGTACTTC.

The V call is TRBV2, the J call TRBJ1-5; TRBD1 aligns across 7 bases. Trimming at V came to 6 bases and at J to 2 bases, leaving 7 bases not matched to a gene. The CDR3 sequence is 15 residues long. Germline V CDR1 and CDR2: SNHLY, FYNNEI. CDR3 sequence reads: CASRADRAGNQPQHF. The CDR3 DNA reads as TGTGCCAGCAGGGCTGACAGGGCGGGCAATCAGCCCCAGCATTTT.

The chain couples TRBV7-6 to TRBJ2-2; D may be TRBD2 (6 bases). The CDR3 has 16 residues. Trimming removed 5 bases from V and 1 base from J, with 14 bases in between. Germline CDR1 reads SGHVS; CDR2 reads FNYEAQ. CDR3 region: CASSPVGGVNTGELFF. CDR3 DNA: TGTGCCAGCAGCCCCGTGGGCGGGGTGAACACCGGGGAGCTGTTTTTT.

The chain employs TRBV7-2 and TRBJ2-4; tentative D call: TRBD1 (5 bases). Germline values: CDR1 SGHTA, CDR2 FQGNSA. The CDR3 runs 14 residues. V was pared by 2 bases and J by 5 bases, with 10 bases between. Written as DNA, the CDR3 is TGTGCCAGCAGCTTATTGGGGCTACAAAACATTCAGTACTTC. It translates to CASSLLGLQNIQYF.

This sequence joins TRBV24-1 and TRBJ2-7; D possibly corresponds to TRBD2 (5 bases). Germline V lookup: CDR1 KGHDR, CDR2 SFDVKD. V lost 5 bases and J lost 9, with 13 bases in between. The CDR3 runs 12 residues. This CDR3 is CATSGLAGGQYF. In DNA form, the CDR3 reads TGTGCCACCAGTGGTCTAGCAGGAGGGCAGTACTTC.

The chain couples TRBV10-3 to TRBJ1-6; no reliable D call. This CDR3 contains 13 residues. Trimming removed 4 bases from V and 4 bases from J, with 5 bases in between. CDR1 is ENHRY, CDR2 SYGVKD, per germline. CDR3: CAISGSYNSPLHF. For the CDR3, the DNA is TGTGCCATCAGTGGCAGTTATAATTCACCCCTCCACTTT.

This chain joins TRBV19 and TRBJ2-5, with 13 bases that match TRBD2. The CDR3 has 16 residues. CDR1 is LNHDA, CDR2 SQIVND, per germline (reference sequence). V gave up 7 bases and J gave up 5 bases; unmatched junction bases: 10. The DNA of the CDR3 is TGTGCCAGTAAGAGGACTAGCGGGAGCAGCGGGGAGACCCAGTACTTC. This translates into CASKRTSGSSGETQYF.

The chain couples TRBV7-9 to TRBJ2-2; 7 bases map to TRBD2. The CDR3 has 16 amino acids. V gave up 10 bases and J gave up 1 base; unmatched junction bases: 12. Germline V gene lookup returns CDR1 SEHNR and CDR2 FQNEAQ (reference sequence). The CDR3 coding sequence is TGTGCCATCTATGTTTGGCCTAGCGGGAACACCGGGGAGCTGTTTTTT. It codes for CAIYVWPSGNTGELFF. Full variable domain (remainder filled in from reference TRBV7-9 and TRBJ2-2): DTGVSQNPRHKITKRGQNVTFRCDPISEHNRLYWYRQTLGQGPEFLTYFQNEAQLEKSRLLSDRFSAERPKGSFSTLEIQRTEQGDSAMYLCAIYVWPSGNTGELFFGEGSRLTVL.

V and J are TRBV7-9 and TRBJ1-3, with no clear D. The V gene lost 5 bases and the J gene lost 4 bases, with 15 bases spanning the gap. In germline, CDR1 is SEHNR, CDR2 FQNEAQ (reference sequence). There are 15 residues in the CDR3. The CDR3 nucleotides read TGTGCCAGCAGCCCCGACACGTCGTTCGGAAACACCATATATTTT. Its translation is CASSPDTSFGNTIYF. Full variable domain (rest looked up from reference TRBV7-9 and TRBJ1-3): DTGVSQNPRHKITKRGQNVTFRCDPISEHNRLYWYRQTLGQGPEFLTYFQNEAQLEKSRLLSDRFSAERPKGSFSTLEIQRTEQGDSAMYLCASSPDTSFGNTIYFGEGSWLTVV.

The rearrangement uses TRBV5-6 and TRBJ1-1; 9 bases are a match to TRBD1. This CDR3 region has 13 residues. Trimming removed 4 bases from V and 4 bases from J; junction bases left unmatched: 2. Per the germline V gene, CDR1 is SGHDT and CDR2 is YYEEEE. CDR3 loop: CASSATGGTEAFF. The CDR3 bases are TGTGCCAGCAGCGCGACAGGGGGCACTGAAGCTTTCTTT.

V gene TRBV7-3 combines with J gene TRBJ2-7; D is perhaps TRBD2 (6 bases). Trimming removed 2 bases at V and 7 bases at J, with 15 bases between. Germline CDR1 is SGHTA and CDR2 is FQGTGA. The CDR3 sequence is 14 residues long. CDR3 in amino acids: CASSLVGGLDEQYF. For the CDR3, the DNA is TGTGCCAGCAGCTTAGTTGGAGGGCTGGATGAGCAGTACTTC.

The chain is built from TRBV7-8 and TRBJ1-2, with D perhaps matching TRBD1 (6 bases). Germline values: CDR1 SGHVS, CDR2 FQNEAQ. The CDR3 extends over 14 amino acids. Between the trimmed V and J ends, which lost 0 bases and 2 bases, there was a span of 7 bases. CDR3 DNA: TGTGCCAGCAGCTTAGCAACAGGGAACTATGGCTACACCTTC. Amino acid sequence: CASSLATGNYGYTF.

The chain joins TRBV6-5 to TRBJ2-3; D call uncertain. The CDR3 covers 14 residues. V dropped 1 base and J dropped 6 bases, with 11 bases sitting between them. Germline CDR1 MNHEY, CDR2 SVGAGI. The CDR3 DNA sequence: TGTGCCAGCAGTTACTACGACTCCCGTGATACGCAGTATTTT. It yields the protein CASSYYDSRDTQYF.

V and J are TRBV19 and TRBJ2-3; 7 bases match TRBD2. V trimming: 7 bases; J trimming: 5 bases; junction bases outside the gene matches: 6. Germline V lookup: CDR1 LNHDA, CDR2 SQIVND (reference sequence). The CDR3 has 13 amino acids. This CDR3 is CASKLASVDTQYF. The CDR3 region has the DNA TGTGCCAGTAAACTAGCGTCAGTAGATACGCAGTATTTT.

The V call is TRBV12-5, the J call TRBJ1-5, with D perhaps TRBD1 (6 bases). With 5 bases removed from V and 4 bases from J, the gap between germline ends came to 9 bases. The CDR3 length is 13 residues. Germline V lookup: CDR1 LGHNT, CDR2 FRNRAP. The CDR3 region has the DNA TGTGCTAGTGGTGTCGGACAGAATCAGCCCCAGCATTTT. Translating gives CASGVGQNQPQHF. Supplemented by reference TRBV12-5 and TRBJ1-5, the full variable domain reads DARVTQTPRHKVTEMGQEVTMRCQPILGHNTVFWYRQTMMQGLELLAYFRNRAPLDDSGMPKDRFSAEMPDATLATLKIQPSEPRDSAVYFCASGVGQNQPQHFGDGTRLSIL.

J is TRBJ2-1 and V is TRBV2, with TRBD1 identical over 10 bases. CDR3 length equals 15 residues. The junction had 7 bases not matched to a gene; V was cut back by 4 bases and J by 7 bases. Germline CDR1 SNHLY, CDR2 FYNNEI. The CDR3 loop is CASSAGQGWNNEQFF. The CDR3, as DNA: TGTGCCAGCAGTGCGGGACAGGGGTGGAATAATGAGCAGTTCTTC.

This chain connects TRBV5-1 to TRBJ2-5; 7 positions match TRBD2. With 0 bases clipped from V and 5 bases from J, the junction kept 7 bases outside the gene matches. CDR1 and CDR2 from the germline V gene are SGHRS and YFSETQ. This CDR3 spans 15 amino acids. The CDR3 DNA sequence: TGCGCCAGCAGCTTGGCGGGAGGACCCCCGGAGACCCAGTACTTC. As protein: CASSLAGGPPETQYF.

The V gene is TRBV5-1, the J gene TRBJ1-1; D gene unclear. This CDR3 comprises 14 residues. Trimming removed 4 bases from V and 1 base from J, with 11 bases in between. CDR1 and CDR2 from the germline V gene are SGHRS and YFSETQ. Written as DNA, the CDR3 is TGCGCCAGCAGCGTCCGGCCGGGGAACACTGAAGCTTTCTTT. Its translation is CASSVRPGNTEAFF.

The chain carries TRBV14 and TRBJ2-5; the D gene is possibly TRBD2 (6 bases). Trimming removed 4 bases at V and 1 base at J, with 13 bases between. Germline V gene sequence: CDR1 SGHDN, CDR2 FVKESK. The CDR3 runs to 15 residues. CDR3 DNA sequence: TGTGCCAGCAGCCCCCTCGGGGGTTCCCAAGAGACCCAGTACTTC. As protein: CASSPLGGSQETQYF.

Only a few counts were recorded for this clone. The chain recombines TRBV4-3 with TRBJ1-2; D is uncertain. Trimming stripped 1 base from V and 4 bases from J, with 13 bases between. The CDR3 runs 15 residues. Looked up from germline, CDR1 is LGHNA and CDR2 is YSLEER. CDR3 coding DNA: TGCGCCAGCAGCCAAGTACGAGGATCCCCCTATGGCTACACCTTC. Protein: CASSQVRGSPYGYTF.